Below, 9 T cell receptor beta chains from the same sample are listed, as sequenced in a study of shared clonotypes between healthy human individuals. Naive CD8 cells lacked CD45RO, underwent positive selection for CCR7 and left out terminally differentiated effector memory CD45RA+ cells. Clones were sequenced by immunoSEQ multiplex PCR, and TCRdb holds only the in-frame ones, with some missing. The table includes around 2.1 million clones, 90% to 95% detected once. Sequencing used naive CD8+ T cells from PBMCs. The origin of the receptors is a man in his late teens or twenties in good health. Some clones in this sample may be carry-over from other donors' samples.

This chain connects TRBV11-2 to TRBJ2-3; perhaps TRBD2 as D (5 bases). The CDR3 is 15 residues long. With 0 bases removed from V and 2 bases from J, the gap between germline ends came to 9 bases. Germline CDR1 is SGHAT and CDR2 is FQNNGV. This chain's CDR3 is CASSLEGDHTDTQYF. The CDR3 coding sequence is TGTGCCAGCAGCTTAGAGGGAGACCACACAGATACGCAGTATTTT.

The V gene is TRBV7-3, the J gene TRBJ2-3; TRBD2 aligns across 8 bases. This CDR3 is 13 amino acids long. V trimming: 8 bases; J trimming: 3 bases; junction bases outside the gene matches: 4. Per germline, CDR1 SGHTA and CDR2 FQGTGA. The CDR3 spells CASAERETDTQYF. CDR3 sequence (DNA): TGTGCCAGCGCAGAGCGGGAGACAGATACGCAGTATTTT.

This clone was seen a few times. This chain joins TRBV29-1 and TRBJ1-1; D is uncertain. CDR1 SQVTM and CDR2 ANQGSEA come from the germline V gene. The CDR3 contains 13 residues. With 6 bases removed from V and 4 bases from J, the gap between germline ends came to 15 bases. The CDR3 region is CSVGWGLSTEAFF. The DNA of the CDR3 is TGCAGCGTCGGATGGGGTTTGAGCACTGAAGCTTTCTTT.

CDR3 in DNA: TGTGCCAGCAGCCCACTCCCCGCGAACACCGGGGAGCTGTTTTTT. It is translated as CASSPLPANTGELFF. The J gene is TRBJ2-2, the V gene TRBV27, with D uncertain. The CDR3 has 15 residues. V lost 6 bases, J lost 0 bases, and 11 bases lay in between. Germline loops: CDR1 MNHEY, CDR2 SMNVEV (reference sequence).

The CDR3 DNA reads TGTGCCTGGAGTGTACAAGGAGGTGGAATAGAGACCCAGTACTTC. It translates to CAWSVQGGGIETQYF. The chain couples TRBV30 to TRBJ2-5; D perhaps matches TRBD2 (5 bases). The CDR3 totals 15 residues. The germline gives CDR1 GTSNPN, CDR2 SVGIG (reference sequence). Trimming stripped 0 bases from V and 4 bases from J, with 15 bases between. Filled out from reference TRBV30 and TRBJ2-5, the complete variable domain reads SQTIHQWPATLVQPVGSPLSLECTVEGTSNPNLYWYRQAAGRGLQLLFYSVGIGQISSEVPQNLSASRPQDRQFILSSKKLLLSDSGFYLCAWSVQGGGIETQYFGPGTRLLVL.

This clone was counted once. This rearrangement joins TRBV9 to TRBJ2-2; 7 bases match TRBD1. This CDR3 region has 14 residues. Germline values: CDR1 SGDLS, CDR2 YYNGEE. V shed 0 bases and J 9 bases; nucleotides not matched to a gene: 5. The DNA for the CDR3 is TGTGCCAGCAGCGTAGCAATGGGACAGAGGGAGCTGTTTTTT. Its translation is CASSVAMGQRELFF.

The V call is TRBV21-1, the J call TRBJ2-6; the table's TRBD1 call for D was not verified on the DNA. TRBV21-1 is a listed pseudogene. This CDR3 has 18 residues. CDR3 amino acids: CASSGEGQGVSGANVLTF. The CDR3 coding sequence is TGTGCCAGCAGCGGAGAGGGACAGGGCGTCTCTGGGGCCAACGTCCTGACTTTC.

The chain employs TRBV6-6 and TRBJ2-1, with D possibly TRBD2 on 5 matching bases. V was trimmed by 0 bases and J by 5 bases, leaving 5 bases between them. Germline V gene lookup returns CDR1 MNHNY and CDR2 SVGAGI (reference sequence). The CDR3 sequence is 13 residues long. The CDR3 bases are TGTGCCAGCAGTTACTCGGAGGACAATGAGCAGTTCTTC. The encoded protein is CASSYSEDNEQFF.

The CDR3 is CASSLLGSWNTEAFF. As DNA, the CDR3 is TGTGCCAGCAGCTTACTAGGCTCGTGGAACACTGAAGCTTTCTTT. J is TRBJ1-1 and V is TRBV7-9; D uncertain. Germline V gene data show CDR1 as SEHNR and CDR2 as FQNEAQ (reference sequence). Trimming left V 2 bases short and J 1 base short, with 11 bases between. This CDR3 has 15 residues.